This T cell receptor beta chain was profiled in a study of blood T cell repertoires in COVID-19. Study-wide context: The United States, Italy and Spain were the sources of the acute and convalescent COVID-19 samples.

This CDR3 is built from 15 residues. Trimming took off 6 bases at V and 0 bases at J, with 12 bases between the two ends. The germline V gene has CDR1 KGHSH and CDR2 LQKENI. Libraries were prepared by immunoSEQ multiplex PCR; TCRdb keeps only in-frame clonotypes and omits some of them. Seen here are about 140,000 clones, around 89% observed once, and the top ten hold approximately 11%. This sequence was found in an elderly woman with acute or convalescent COVID-19. V is TRBV18 and J is TRBJ1-3, with a tentative D call TRBD1 (6 bases). The sample taken for sequencing was peripheral blood. In DNA, the CDR3 is TGTGCCAGCTCCCGACAGGAGAGCTCTGGAAACACCATATATTTT. This gives the protein CASSRQESSGNTIYF.